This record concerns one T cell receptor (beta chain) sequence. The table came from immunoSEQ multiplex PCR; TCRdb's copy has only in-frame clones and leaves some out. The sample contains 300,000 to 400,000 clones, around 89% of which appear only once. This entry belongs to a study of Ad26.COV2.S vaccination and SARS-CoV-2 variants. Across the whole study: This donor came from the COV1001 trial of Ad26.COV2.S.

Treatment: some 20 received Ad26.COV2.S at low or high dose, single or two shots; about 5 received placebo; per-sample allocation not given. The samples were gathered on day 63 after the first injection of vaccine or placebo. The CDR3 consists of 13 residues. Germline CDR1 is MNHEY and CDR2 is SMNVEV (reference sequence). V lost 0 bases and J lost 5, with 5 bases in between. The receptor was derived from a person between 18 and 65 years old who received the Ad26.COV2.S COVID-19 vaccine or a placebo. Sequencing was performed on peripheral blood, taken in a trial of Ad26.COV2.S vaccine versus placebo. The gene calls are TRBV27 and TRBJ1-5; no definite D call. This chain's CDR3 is CASSLSPDQPQHF. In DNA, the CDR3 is TGTGCCAGCAGTTTATCCCCCGATCAGCCCCAGCATTTT.